Listed here is a single T cell receptor beta chain. Its antigen remains unidentified. The sample comes from a study of shared clonotypes between healthy human individuals. About the study: Donor ages ranged 18 to 49 years: a couple of women, a few men.

Per sorted-subset replicate PCR, input was 150 to 250 ng DNA, representing around 29,000 T cell genomes. TCRdb keeps only in-frame clones here, not all; method: immunoSEQ multiplex PCR. The table has around 2,100,000 clones, roughly 94% seen once. The naive CD8 subset, CD45RO-negative cells positively selected for CCR7, excluded terminally differentiated effector memory CD45RA+ cells. General study points: The genetic and exposure-history diversity represented was limited by few donors. Generation probabilities of non-shared clonotypes were lower (relative to those shared by all four donors).

Sequencing was carried out using naive CD8+ T cells sorted from blood. The origin of this receptor is a man between 18 and 35 years old in good health.

The CDR3 DNA reads as TGTGCCAGCAGCTTACTGACAGGGGCTGGCTACACCTTC. Encoded protein: CASSLLTGAGYTF. V usage is TRBV7-2 and J usage is TRBJ1-2; 8 bases match TRBD1. Per the germline V gene, CDR1 is SGHTA and CDR2 is FQGNSA. The CDR3 contains 13 residues. The junction had 3 bases not matched to a gene; V was cut back by 2 bases and J by 7 bases.